This paragraph covers one T cell receptor beta chain sequence. Antigen unknown. This PCR relied on a set of 60 Vbeta primers and 13 Jbeta primers. Produced via immunoSEQ multiplex PCR; TCRdb's table is partial and in-frame only. This sample yields 150,000 to 200,000 clones, of which around 83% are seen a single time; about 4% belongs to the top ten. These data come from a study of cytomegalovirus exposure and HLA in healthy donors. Study results and limitations: Associated with HLA alleles at 0.05 false discovery rate in a later analysis were 15,000 to 20,000 TCR beta sequences. It was likely that a cluster of highly shared sequence variants was a sequencing artifact. Later, an analysis found that common viral pathogens appeared to be linked with several of the most significant clusters. Association of a missense DCLRE1C variant with TCR beta V- and J-gene trimming was reported in a later analysis.

Germline values: CDR1 MDHEN, CDR2 SYDVKM. Trimming removed 4 bases from V and 7 bases from J, with 19 bases in between. This CDR3 is 16 amino acids long. The rearrangement joins TRBV28 to TRBJ1-4, with D maybe TRBD1 (6 bases). This TCR was recovered from a man aged 45-65 years in good health and CMV-seropositive. The material sequenced was PBMCs. The CDR3 reads CASSSHRGGASEKLFF. Written as DNA, the CDR3 is TGTGCCAGCAGTTCCCACCGGGGGGGGGCTAGTGAAAAACTGTTTTTT. The whole variable domain, filled in from reference TRBV28 and TRBJ1-4, reads DVKVTQSSRYLVKRTGEKVFLECVQDMDHENMFWYRQDPGLGLRLIYFSYDVKMKEKGDIPEGYSVSREKKERFSLILESASTNQTSMYLCASSSHRGGASEKLFFGSGTQLSVL.